Presented here are 13 T cell receptor beta chains from one specimen sequenced in a study of blood T cell repertoires in COVID-19. Libraries were prepared by immunoSEQ multiplex PCR; TCRdb keeps only in-frame clonotypes and omits some of them. Of 80,000 to 95,000 clones detected, 60% to 85% appear once; the ten largest clones hold approximately 9.2%. Sample: peripheral blood. The receptors originated from an elderly woman with acute or convalescent COVID-19.

This clone has just one count. The genes are TRBV1 and TRBJ2-7; TRBD2, the table's D call, lacks a check against the DNA. TRBV1 has pseudogene status. CDR3 length: 9 residues. For the CDR3, the DNA is TGCACCAGCAGCAAGCGCGAGTACTTC. Amino acids: CTSSKREYF.

The gene calls are TRBV19 and TRBJ1-4; D is possibly TRBD1 (6 bases). With 4 bases removed from V and 7 bases from J, the gap between germline ends came to 13 bases. The CDR3 has 14 amino acids. Germline CDR1 reads LNHDA; CDR2 reads SQIVND (reference sequence). The CDR3 DNA reads as TGTGCCAGTAGTAGAGGGGGGGTTGGTGAAAAACTGTTTTTT. Translation: CASSRGGVGEKLFF.

J is TRBJ2-1 and V is TRBV5-1; D might be TRBD1 (7 bases). This CDR3 region has 13 residues. The V end lost 10 bases, the J end lost 7 bases, and 18 bases lay between the germline ends. Germline CDR1 is SGHRS and CDR2 is YFSETQ. CDR3 protein: CAFKLPGGNEQFF. In DNA form, the CDR3 reads TGCGCCTTTAAGCTTCCAGGGGGGAATGAGCAGTTCTTC.

The V and J genes are TRBV28 and TRBJ1-2, with a tentative D call TRBD1 (5 bases). The CDR3 spans 14 residues. Germline assignment: CDR1 MDHEN and CDR2 SYDVKM. The V end was cut by 2 bases, the J end by 5 bases, with 12 bases between. CDR3 sequence reads: CASSLAGRGYGYTF. The CDR3 coding sequence is TGTGCCAGCAGTTTAGCGGGGCGTGGGTATGGCTACACCTTC.

The table lists this clone with a few counts. The chain has TRBV3-1 (or the pseudogene TRBV3-2) and TRBJ1-2; D might be TRBD1 (5 bases). The CDR3 covers 13 residues. The V gene's germline CDR1 is LGHDT and CDR2 YNNKEL (reference sequence). Trimming pared 3 bases from V and 4 bases from J, leaving 9 bases between. CDR3: CASSQSGGYGYTF. The CDR3, as DNA: TGTGCCAGCAGCCAGTCGGGGGGCTATGGCTACACCTTC.

The chain couples TRBV2 to TRBJ2-1, with TRBD2 as a possible D gene (5 bases). Trimming shortened V by 1 base and J by 8 bases, and 15 bases separated the two germline ends. Per the germline V gene, CDR1 is SNHLY and CDR2 is FYNNEI. The CDR3 loop spans 15 amino acids. The CDR3 bases are TGTGCCAGCAGTGAAGGTGACCACTTTAGCGATGAGCAGTTCTTC. It encodes CASSEGDHFSDEQFF.

The rearrangement links TRBV7-2 to TRBJ1-1; 8 nucleotides agree with TRBD1. The CDR3 is 17 residues long. The V segment lost 4 bases and the J segment 6 bases; nucleotides outside the gene matches: 16. CDR1 and CDR2 (germline): SGHTA, FQGNSA. The CDR3 spells CASSSGQGGGITAEAFF. The CDR3 DNA follows: TGTGCCAGCAGCTCCGGACAGGGTGGGGGAATAACGGCTGAAGCTTTCTTT.

This chain joins TRBV7-8 and TRBJ1-2; 7 positions match TRBD1. J gave up 2 bases and V 6 bases, and 3 bases lay outside the gene matches. This CDR3 spans 13 amino acids. CDR1 SGHVS and CDR2 FQNEAQ come from the germline V gene. CDR3 nucleotides: TGTGCCAGCAGTCAGGACAGGAACTATGGCTACACCTTC. Its translation is CASSQDRNYGYTF.

The chain couples TRBV3-1 (or the pseudogene TRBV3-2) to TRBJ1-4, with 8 bases fitting TRBD1. The trim removed 5 bases at V and 8 bases at J, leaving 10 bases unmatched. The germline V gene has CDR1 LGHDT and CDR2 YNNKEL (reference sequence). The length of the CDR3 is 15 residues. The chain's CDR3 is CASSFRTGLGEKLFF. The CDR3 DNA follows: TGTGCCAGCAGCTTCCGGACAGGGCTCGGGGAAAAACTGTTTTTT.

CDR3 region: CASSPGPNYGYTF. The CDR3 DNA sequence: TGTGCCAGCTCACCAGGGCCTAACTATGGCTACACCTTC. The J gene is TRBJ1-2, the V gene TRBV18; D gene ambiguous. The germline V gene has CDR1 KGHSH and CDR2 LQKENI. The CDR3 spans 13 residues. V shed 2 bases and J shed 0 bases, with 4 bases lying between them.

This clone came up once. The chain has TRBV20-1 and TRBJ2-1; 7 bases agree with TRBD2. Trimming cost V 3 bases and J 4 bases; bases outside gene matches: 6. Germline lookup yields CDR1 DFQATT and CDR2 SNEGSKA (reference sequence). The CDR3 runs 14 residues. The chain's CDR3 is CSASEGGPYNEQFF. The CDR3 region has the DNA TGCAGTGCTAGTGAGGGAGGGCCGTACAATGAGCAGTTCTTC.

This chain connects TRBV27 to TRBJ2-2; 9 positions agree with TRBD1. J was trimmed by 1 base and V by 5 bases; bases with no gene match: 11. This CDR3 has 18 residues. Germline V gives CDR1 MNHEY, CDR2 SMNVEV (reference sequence). CDR3 nucleotides: TGTGCCAGCAGTCTACATCCTAGGACAGGGGTGAACACCGGGGAGCTGTTTTTT. As protein: CASSLHPRTGVNTGELFF.

This rearrangement joins TRBV7-9 to TRBJ2-1, with 14 bases identical to TRBD2. The germline V gene has CDR1 SEHNR and CDR2 FQNEAQ (reference sequence). The CDR3 contains 16 residues. V was pared by 5 bases and J by 7 bases, with 7 bases of the junction left unmatched. This CDR3 is CASSEWGLAGVNEQFF. The DNA for the CDR3 is TGTGCCAGCAGCGAGTGGGGACTAGCGGGAGTTAATGAGCAGTTCTTC. The variable domain in full, with the rest retrieved from reference TRBV7-9 and TRBJ2-1, is DTGVSQNPRHKITKRGQNVTFRCDPISEHNRLYWYRQTLGQGPEFLTYFQNEAQLEKSRLLSDRFSAERPKGSFSTLEIQRTEQGDSAMYLCASSEWGLAGVNEQFFGPGTRLTVL.